This T cell receptor (beta chain) was profiled in a study of pediatric ulcerative colitis. Assay used: immunoSEQ multiplex PCR; TCRdb lists only in-frame clones, some missing. The sample contains some 60,000 clones, 77% of which appear only once. J was trimmed by 0 bases and V by 6 bases; bases with no gene match: 4. The CDR3 contains 15 residues. Germline CDR1 is SGHTS and CDR2 is YDEGEE. Material for sequencing was blood. The V call is TRBV5-8, the J call TRBJ2-7; TRBD1 matches at 12 bases. The clonotype originates from a boy aged 5-17 years with moderate ulcerative colitis. The CDR3 sequence: CASTRGQGASYEQYF. For the CDR3, the DNA is TGTGCCAGCACTCGGGGACAGGGGGCCTCCTACGAGCAGTACTTC.